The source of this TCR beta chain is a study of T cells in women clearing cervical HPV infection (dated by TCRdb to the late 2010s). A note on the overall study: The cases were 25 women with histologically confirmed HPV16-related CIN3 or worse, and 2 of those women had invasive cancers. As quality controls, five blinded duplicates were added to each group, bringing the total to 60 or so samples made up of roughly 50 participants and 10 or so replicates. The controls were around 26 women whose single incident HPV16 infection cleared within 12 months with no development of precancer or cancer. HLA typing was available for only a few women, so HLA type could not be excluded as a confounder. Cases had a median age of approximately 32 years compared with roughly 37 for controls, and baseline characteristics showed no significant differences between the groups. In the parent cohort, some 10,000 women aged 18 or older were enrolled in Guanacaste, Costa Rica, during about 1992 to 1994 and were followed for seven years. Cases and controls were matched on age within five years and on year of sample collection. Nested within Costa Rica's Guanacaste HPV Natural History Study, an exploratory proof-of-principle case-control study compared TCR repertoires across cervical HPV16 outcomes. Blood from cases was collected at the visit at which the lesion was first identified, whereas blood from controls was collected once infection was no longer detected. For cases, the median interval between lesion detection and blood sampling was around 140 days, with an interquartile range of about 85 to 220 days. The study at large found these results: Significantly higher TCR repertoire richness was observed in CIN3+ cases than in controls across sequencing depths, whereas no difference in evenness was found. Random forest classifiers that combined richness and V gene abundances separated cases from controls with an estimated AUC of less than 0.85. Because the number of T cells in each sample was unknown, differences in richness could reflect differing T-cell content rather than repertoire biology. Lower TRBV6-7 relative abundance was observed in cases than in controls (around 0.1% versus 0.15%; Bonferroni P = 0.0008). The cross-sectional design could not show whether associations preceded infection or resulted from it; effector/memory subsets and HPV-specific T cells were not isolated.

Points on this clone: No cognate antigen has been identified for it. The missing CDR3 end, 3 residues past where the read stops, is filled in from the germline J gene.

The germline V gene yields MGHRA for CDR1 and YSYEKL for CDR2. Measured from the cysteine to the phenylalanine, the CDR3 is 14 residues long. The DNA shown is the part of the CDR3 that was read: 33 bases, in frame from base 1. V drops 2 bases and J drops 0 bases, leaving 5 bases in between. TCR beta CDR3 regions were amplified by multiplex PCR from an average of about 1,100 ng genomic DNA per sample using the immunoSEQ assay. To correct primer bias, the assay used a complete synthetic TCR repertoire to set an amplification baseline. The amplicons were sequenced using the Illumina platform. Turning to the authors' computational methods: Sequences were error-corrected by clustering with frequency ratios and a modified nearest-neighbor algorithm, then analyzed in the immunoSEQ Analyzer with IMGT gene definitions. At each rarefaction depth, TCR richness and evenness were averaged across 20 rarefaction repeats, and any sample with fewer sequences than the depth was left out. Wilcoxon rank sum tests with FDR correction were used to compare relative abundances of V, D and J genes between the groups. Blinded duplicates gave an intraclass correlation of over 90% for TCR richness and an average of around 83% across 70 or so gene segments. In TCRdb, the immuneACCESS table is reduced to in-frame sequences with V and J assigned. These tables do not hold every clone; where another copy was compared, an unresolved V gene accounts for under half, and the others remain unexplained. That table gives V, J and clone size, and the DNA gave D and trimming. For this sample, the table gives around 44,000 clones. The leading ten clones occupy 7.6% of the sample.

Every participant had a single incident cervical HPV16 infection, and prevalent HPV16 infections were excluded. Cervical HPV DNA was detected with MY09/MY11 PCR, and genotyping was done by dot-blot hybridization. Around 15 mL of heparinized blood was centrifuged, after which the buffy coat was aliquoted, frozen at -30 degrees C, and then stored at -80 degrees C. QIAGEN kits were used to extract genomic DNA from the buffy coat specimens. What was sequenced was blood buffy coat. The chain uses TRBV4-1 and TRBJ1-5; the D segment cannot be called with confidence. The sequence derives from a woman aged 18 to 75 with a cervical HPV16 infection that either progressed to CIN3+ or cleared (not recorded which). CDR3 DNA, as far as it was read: TGCGCCAGCAGCCAACGGGGTAGCAATCAGCCC. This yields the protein CASSQRGSNQP. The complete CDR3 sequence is CASSQRGSNQPQHF.